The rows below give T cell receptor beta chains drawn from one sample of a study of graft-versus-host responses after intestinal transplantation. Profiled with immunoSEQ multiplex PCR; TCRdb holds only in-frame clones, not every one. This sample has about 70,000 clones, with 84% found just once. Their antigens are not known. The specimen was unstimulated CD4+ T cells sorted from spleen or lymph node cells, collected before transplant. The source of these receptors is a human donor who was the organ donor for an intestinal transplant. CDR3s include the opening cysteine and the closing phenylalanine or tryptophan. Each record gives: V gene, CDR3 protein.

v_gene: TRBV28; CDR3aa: CASTTGTASNQPQHF
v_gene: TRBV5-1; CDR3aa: CASSSGWGLETYGYTF
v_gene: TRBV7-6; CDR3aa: CASSLADTGGDTQYF
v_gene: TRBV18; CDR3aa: CASSRLIGQGNTGELFF
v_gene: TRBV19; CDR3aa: CASSNAGRGDPNEQFF
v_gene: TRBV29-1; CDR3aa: CSVARTGTAGNTIYF
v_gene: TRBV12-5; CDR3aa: CASGWGLAAADTQYF
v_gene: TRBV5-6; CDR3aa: CASSPGTGLRDTQYF
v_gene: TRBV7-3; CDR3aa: CASSLTGGAFNYGYTF
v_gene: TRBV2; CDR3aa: CASSEGRSGNTIYF
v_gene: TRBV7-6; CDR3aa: CASSLSGPRTGGDTGELFF
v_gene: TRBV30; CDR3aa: CAWSRGLGDTIYF
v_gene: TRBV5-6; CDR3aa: CASSPMVKTGGASNYGYTF
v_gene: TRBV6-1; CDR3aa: CASSVGKTGGGTDTQYF
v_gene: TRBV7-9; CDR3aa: CASSFGTTFDEQFF
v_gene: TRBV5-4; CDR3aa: CASSLARGQGEKLFF
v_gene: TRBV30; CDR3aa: CAWSKTGGGNEQFF
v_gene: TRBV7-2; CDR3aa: CASSLGRQARTSNSPLHF
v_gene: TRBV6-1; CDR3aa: CASSEAFGVRVNQPQHF
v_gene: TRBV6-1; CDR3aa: CASRRGQYPTDTQYF
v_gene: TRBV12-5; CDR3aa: CASGLVQGEQFF
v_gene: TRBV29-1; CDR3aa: CSVDSGDNQPQHF
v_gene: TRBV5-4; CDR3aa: CASSSTSGGTGADTQYF
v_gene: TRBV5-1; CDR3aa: CASSLHGTGVGTEAFF
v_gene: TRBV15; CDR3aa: CATSRTPTGQETQYF
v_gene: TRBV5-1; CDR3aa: CASSSGQGEKLFF
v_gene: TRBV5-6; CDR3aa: CASSRQSFTEAFF
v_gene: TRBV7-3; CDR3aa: CASSSGGLAGDDTQYF
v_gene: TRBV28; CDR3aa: CASKVRVGELFF
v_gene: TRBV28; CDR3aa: CASSFQNSPLHF
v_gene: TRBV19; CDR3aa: CASTSPRGTYNEQFF
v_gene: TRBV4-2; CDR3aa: CASSQDARGGAADFF
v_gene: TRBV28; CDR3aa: CASTNRVVVLGEQFF
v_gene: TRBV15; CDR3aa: CATSRDLTHSGNTIYF
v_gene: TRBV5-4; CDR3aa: CASTTQGAIGNTIYF
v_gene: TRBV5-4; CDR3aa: CASSSQGKFSGELFF